The entry below gives a single T cell receptor beta chain sequence along with its context. Its target is not known. This sample is drawn from a study of vaccination and CD4 T cells after COVID-19. The CDR3 runs to 13 residues. Unmatched junction bases numbered 5, after V lost 6 bases and J lost 5 bases. The sample's treatment: roughly 11-day PBMC culture with coronavirus spike peptide pools or control peptides (ViraFEST assay). Via ViraFEST, peptide pools expanded antigen-specific T cells before TCR sequencing. PBMCs, plated at a few million per well, were grown in the presence of roughly 9.5 IU/ml IL-2 and around 10 ug/ml peptide pools. Oncomine TCR Beta short-read sequencing was applied to DNA from cultured CD4+ T cells. TCRdb called the PCR reads again in MiXCR, with one record for every CDR3 protein. The data show about 19,000 distinct CDR3 sequences, with roughly two fifths seen just once and 7.2% held by the top ten.

The TCR sequence derives from a human donor who had recovered from COVID-19. Sequenced here: CD4+ T cells from blood, cultured in vitro, sampled after SARS-CoV-2 vaccination. The chain carries TRBV12-3 or TRBV12-4 and TRBJ2-5, with 8 bases fitting TRBD2. CDR3 protein: CASRTGRGETQYF. The CDR3, as DNA: TGTGCCAGCAGGACCGGGAGGGGGGAGACCCAGTACTTC.